The clone carrying this T cell receptor (beta chain) was detected many times. Its antigen is still unknown. This specimen belongs to a study of T cells in Graves' hyperthyroidism and ophthalmopathy. Background on the study: Staff took peripheral blood when the initial diagnosis was made, before any treatment began. Study-wide points: The model predicted ophthalmopathy a median around 6 months before onset.

Across 18 months, stable Graves' hyperthyroidism was marked by no progression to ophthalmopathy. Fresh peripheral blood, about 10 ml of it, supplied the PBMCs. The CDR3 loop spans 13 amino acids. The germline V gene encodes CDR1 KGHSH and CDR2 LQKENI. Trimming removed 4 bases at V and 9 bases at J, with 13 bases between. Amplified TCR beta CDR3 regions derived from RNA transcripts. First-round RT-PCR of the TCR CDR3 relied on the HTBI primer set. MiXCR was run by TCRdb on the multiplex PCR reads, yielding one entry per CDR3 protein. The data show a few hundred thousand distinct CDR3 sequences, approximately 14% seen once.

Sequences were obtained from blood. The clonotype comes from a woman aged 25 to 39 with Graves' hyperthyroidism. The genes are TRBV18 and TRBJ2-1, with D perhaps TRBD1 (6 bases). The DNA of the CDR3 is TGTGCCAGCTCACGATCAGGGGATATTGAGCAGTTCTTC. Amino acids: CASSRSGDIEQFF.